The 5 T cell receptor beta chains listed next were all sequenced from one sample in a study of Ad26.COV2.S vaccination and SARS-CoV-2 variants. Indicated treatment: 15 to 20 received Ad26.COV2.S at low or high dose, single or two shots; 5 received placebo; per-sample allocation not given. Vaccine and placebo recipients were sampled on day 63 after the first injection. Method: immunoSEQ multiplex PCR; TCRdb's copy keeps in-frame clones and lacks some. The table shows approximately 280,000 clones, with around 87% occurring only once. This material consisted of peripheral blood, taken in a trial of Ad26.COV2.S vaccine versus placebo. The receptors were sampled from a person aged 18-65 years who received the Ad26.COV2.S COVID-19 vaccine or a placebo.

The chain recombines TRBV19 with TRBJ2-7; TRBD2 matches 8 bases. The J segment lost 1 base and the V segment lost 3 bases, leaving 5 bases of the junction unmatched. This CDR3 has 15 amino acids. Germline assignment: CDR1 LNHDA and CDR2 SQIVND (reference sequence). The CDR3 sequence: CASSISAGASYEQYF. The DNA of the CDR3 is TGTGCCAGTAGTATTTCAGCGGGGGCTTCCTACGAGCAGTACTTC. Filled out from reference TRBV19 and TRBJ2-7, the complete variable domain reads DGGITQSPKYLFRKEGQNVTLSCEQNLNHDAMYWYRQDPGQGLRLIYYSQIVNDFQKGDIAEGYSVSREKKESFPLTVTSAQKNPTAFYLCASSISAGASYEQYFGPGTRLTVT.

In its sample, this clone was seen once. J is TRBJ2-7 and V is TRBV6-2 or TRBV6-3; D is tentatively TRBD1 or TRBD2 (5 bases each). V dropped 2 bases and J dropped 3 bases, with 14 bases sitting between them. Germline lookup yields CDR1 MNHEY and CDR2 SVGEGT. The CDR3 runs to 15 residues. CDR3 in DNA: TGTGCCAGCAGTTACACGGGGTGGGGGAACTACGAGCAGTACTTC. Translation: CASSYTGWGNYEQYF.

The chain joins TRBV7-2 to TRBJ2-5; 9 positions match TRBD1. Germline values: CDR1 SGHTA, CDR2 FQGNSA. The CDR3 loop spans 17 amino acids. With 5 bases clipped from V and 5 bases from J, the junction kept 15 bases outside the gene matches. Here the CDR3 DNA reads TGTGCCAGCAGCCGGCCGGGACAGGGAGTAGGAAGGGAGACCCAGTACTTC. Its translation is CASSRPGQGVGRETQYF.

V usage is TRBV27 and J usage is TRBJ1-4, with 9 bases fitting TRBD1. V gave up 2 bases and J gave up 7 bases; unmatched junction bases: 5. The V gene's germline CDR1 is MNHEY and CDR2 SMNVEV (reference sequence). CDR3 length: 15 residues. In DNA, the CDR3 is TGTGCCAGCAGTTTAGGGACAGGGACGGGTGAAAAACTGTTTTTT. It yields the protein CASSLGTGTGEKLFF.

The chain is built from TRBV15 and TRBJ2-7, with 8 bases identical to TRBD1. Germline V gene lookup returns CDR1 LNHNV and CDR2 YYDKDF (reference sequence). V was clipped by 4 bases and J by 3 bases; unmatched bases: 8. This CDR3 is 15 amino acids long. For the CDR3, the DNA is TGTGCCACCAGCAAACCACAGGGGGTATACTACGAGCAGTACTTC. As protein: CATSKPQGVYYEQYF.